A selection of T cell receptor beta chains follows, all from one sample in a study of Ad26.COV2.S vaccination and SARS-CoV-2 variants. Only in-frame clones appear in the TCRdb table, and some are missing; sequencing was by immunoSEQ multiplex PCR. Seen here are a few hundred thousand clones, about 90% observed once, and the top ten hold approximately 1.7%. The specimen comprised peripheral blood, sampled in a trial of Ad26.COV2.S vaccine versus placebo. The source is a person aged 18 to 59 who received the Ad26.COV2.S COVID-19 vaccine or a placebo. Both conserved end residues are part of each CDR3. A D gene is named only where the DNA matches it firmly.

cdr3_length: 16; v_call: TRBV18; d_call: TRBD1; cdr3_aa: CASSPPSGTGLGEQYF
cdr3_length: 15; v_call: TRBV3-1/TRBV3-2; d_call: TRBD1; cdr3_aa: CASTRPGQTNSPLHF
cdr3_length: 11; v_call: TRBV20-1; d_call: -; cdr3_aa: CSARGPYEQYF
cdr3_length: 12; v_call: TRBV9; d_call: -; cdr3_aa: CASSVGSYGYTF
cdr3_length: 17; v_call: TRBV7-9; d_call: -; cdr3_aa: CASSSPPGHGPGNTIYF
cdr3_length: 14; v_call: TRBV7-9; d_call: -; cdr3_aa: CASSLGTVSYEQYF
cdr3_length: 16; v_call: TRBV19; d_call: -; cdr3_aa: CASSKGTGAEIQPQHF
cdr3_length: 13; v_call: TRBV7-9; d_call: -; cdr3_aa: CASSSGPQETQYF
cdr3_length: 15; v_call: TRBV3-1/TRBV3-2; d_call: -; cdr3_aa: CASSQFAGSTYEQYF
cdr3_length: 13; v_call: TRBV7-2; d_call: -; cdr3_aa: CASSLMNTGELFF
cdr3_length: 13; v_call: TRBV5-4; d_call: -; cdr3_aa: CASSVIQDNEQFF
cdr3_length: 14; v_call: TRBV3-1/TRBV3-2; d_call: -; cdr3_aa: CASSQDLYSGTQYF
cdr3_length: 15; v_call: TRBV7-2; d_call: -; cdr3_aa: CASSFVGTAYYEQYF
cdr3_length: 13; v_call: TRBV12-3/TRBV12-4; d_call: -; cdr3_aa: CASSGGARDTQYF
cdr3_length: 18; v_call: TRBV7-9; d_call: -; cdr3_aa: CASSSLTGRVLSSYEQYF
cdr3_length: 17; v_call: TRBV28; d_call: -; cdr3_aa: CASRGSRAGGKAYEQYF
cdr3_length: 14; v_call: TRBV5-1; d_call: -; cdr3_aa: CASSLPASREKLFF
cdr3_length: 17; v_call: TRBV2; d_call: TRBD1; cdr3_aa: CASSDVQGGHRNQPQHF
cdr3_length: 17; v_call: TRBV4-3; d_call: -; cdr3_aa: CASSQDVYGNHQYGYTF
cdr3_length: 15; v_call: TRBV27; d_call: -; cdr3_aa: CASSLSAGGLYEQYF
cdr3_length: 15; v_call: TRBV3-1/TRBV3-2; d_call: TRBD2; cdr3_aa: CASSPTSGSYNEQFF
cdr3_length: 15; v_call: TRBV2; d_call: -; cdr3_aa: CASSDTSHSNQPQHF
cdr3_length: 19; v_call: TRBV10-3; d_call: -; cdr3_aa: CAISEGGRAWGGSNEKLFF
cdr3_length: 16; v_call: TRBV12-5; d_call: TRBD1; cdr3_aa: CASGPDRGSSTDTQYF
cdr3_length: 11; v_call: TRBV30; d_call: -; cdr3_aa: CAWIAGLGAFF
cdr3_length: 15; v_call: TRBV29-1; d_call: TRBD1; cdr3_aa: CSAGGGTGSYNEQFF